This T cell receptor beta chain is drawn from a study of blood T cell repertoires in COVID-19. Overall study: Sources were T cells, B-cell-depleted T cells, or PBMCs; the material itself was cDNA or gDNA.

The CDR3 spans 11 residues. Germline lookup yields CDR1 DFQATT and CDR2 SNEGSKA (reference sequence). This clone was seen a single time. The germline gene is not matched at one end of the junction; a read error may be the cause. Method: immunoSEQ multiplex PCR; TCRdb's copy keeps in-frame clones and lacks some. The sample gives 150,000 to 200,000 clones, about 81% of which show up once; approximately 11% is in the top ten. This chain links TRBV20-1 with TRBJ1-2, with TRBD1 matching 7 bases. Sequenced material: peripheral blood. This sequence originates from a man aged 55 to 70 with active or convalescent COVID-19. The CDR3 DNA reads TGCAGTGCTAGGAAGGCGGACAGGACACCCTTC. Translation gives CSARKADRTPF.